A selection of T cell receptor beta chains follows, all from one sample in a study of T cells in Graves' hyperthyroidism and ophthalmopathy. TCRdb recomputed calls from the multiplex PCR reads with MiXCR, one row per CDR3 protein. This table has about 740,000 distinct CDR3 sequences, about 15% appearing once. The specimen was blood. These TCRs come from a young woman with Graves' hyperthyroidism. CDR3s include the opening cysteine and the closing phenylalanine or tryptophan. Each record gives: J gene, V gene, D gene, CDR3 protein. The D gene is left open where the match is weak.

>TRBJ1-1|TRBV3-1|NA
CASRPTWGNTEAFF
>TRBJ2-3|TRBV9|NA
CASSVDRDSPTDTQYF
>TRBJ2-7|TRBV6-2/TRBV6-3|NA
CASSTLVNYGYEQYF
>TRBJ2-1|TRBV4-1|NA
CASSQGGRSSYNEQFF
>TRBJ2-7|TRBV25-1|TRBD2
CASSAYLAASNYEQYF
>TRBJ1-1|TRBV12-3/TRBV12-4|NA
CASSEGGEAFF
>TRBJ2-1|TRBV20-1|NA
CSAEGLEVDEQFF
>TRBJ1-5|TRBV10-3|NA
CAISREGSNQPQHF
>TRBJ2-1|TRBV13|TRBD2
CASSSGLAGWIPYNEQFF
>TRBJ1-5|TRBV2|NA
CASSEEGGIDYRNQPQHF
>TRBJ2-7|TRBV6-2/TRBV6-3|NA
CASSLTESYEQYF
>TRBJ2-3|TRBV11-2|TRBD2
CASSSMTGGRRTDTQYF
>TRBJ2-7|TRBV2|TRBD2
CASSDSLAASYEQYF
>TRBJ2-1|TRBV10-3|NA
CAIRTGTPSTEQFF
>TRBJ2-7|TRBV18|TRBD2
CASSPNQGLARSPPYYEQYF
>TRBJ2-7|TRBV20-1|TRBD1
CSARVQGLYEQYF
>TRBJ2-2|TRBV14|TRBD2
CASSPLRLAGLPPLAGELFF
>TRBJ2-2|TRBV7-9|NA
CASSVSSGELFF
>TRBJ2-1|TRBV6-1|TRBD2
CASSFGTSGNEQFF
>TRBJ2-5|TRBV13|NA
CASSLSVEGTSEETQYF
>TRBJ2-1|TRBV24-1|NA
CATSDSGRTYNEQFF
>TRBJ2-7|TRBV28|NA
CASSLGVLLSYEQYF
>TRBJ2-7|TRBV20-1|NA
CSARDSGYEQYF
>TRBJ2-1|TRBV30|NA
CAWSVTRDNEQFF
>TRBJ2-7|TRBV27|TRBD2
CASRTLAGGIYEQYF
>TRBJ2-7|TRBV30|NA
CAWSVRPHSYEQYF
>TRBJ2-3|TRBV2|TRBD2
CASAASGRALTDTQYF
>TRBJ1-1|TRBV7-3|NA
CASSLTTRRSEAFF
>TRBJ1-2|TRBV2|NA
CASSDRQTADYGYTF
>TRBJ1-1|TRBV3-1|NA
CASSQDWRVSTEAFF
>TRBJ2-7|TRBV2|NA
CASSGGLLSPYEQYF
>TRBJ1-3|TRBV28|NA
CASSSAGEGGNTIYF
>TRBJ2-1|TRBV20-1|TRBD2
CSHRAGATYNEQFF
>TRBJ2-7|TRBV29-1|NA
CSVEVTGTSTYEQYF
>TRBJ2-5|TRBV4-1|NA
CASSQVRAQETQYF
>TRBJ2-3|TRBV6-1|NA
CASSTVLTDTQYF
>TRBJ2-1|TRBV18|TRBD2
CASISGESYNEQFF
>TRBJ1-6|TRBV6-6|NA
CASSYSTDSPLHF
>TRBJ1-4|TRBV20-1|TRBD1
CSARRTGGGEKLFF
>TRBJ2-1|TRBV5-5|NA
CASSFASAKRNNEQFF
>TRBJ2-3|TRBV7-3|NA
CASSLGGLGLTDTQYF
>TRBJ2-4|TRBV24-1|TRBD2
CATSDSGTNKNIQYF
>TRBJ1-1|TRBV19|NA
CASSIAVQGLGDTEAFF
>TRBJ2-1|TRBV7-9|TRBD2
CASSLGRGTSGRASGKGNEQFF
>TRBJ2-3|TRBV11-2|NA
CASSPRRRKYF
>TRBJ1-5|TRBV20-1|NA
CSASSGRLTNQPQHF
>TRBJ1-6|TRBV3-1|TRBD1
CASSLGTGEASPLHF
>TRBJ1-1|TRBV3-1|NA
CASSHTGTELEAFF
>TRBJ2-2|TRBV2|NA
CASTGRASNTGELFF
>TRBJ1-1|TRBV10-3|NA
CAIRKTGNTEAFF
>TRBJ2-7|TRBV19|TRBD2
CASSGSAGKVHEQYF
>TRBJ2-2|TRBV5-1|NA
CASSSLRAASTGELFF
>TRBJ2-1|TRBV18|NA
CASSPSQRRYNEQFF
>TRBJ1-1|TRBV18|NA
CASSNRVTEAFF
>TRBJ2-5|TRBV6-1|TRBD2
CASFSGRGKETQYF
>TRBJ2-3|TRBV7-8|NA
CASRSRVVVTDTQYF
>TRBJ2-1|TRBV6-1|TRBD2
CASSRPESGRNHEQFF
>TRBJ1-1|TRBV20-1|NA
CSARDPLAGNTEAFF